Following are 10 T cell receptor beta chains from one sample sequenced in a study of blood T cell repertoires in COVID-19. TCRdb's copy holds only in-frame clones and misses some; the assay was immunoSEQ multiplex PCR. The sample shows 35,000 to 45,000 clones, approximately 90% of them seen only once. Sequencing input: peripheral blood. The source is a man aged 65-85 years with acute or convalescent COVID-19.

This clone was seen only a few times. V usage is TRBV4-1 and J usage is TRBJ2-2; possible D gene TRBD1, 6 bases. The CDR3 sequence is 15 residues long. Trimming shortened V by 4 bases and J by 3 bases, and 12 bases separated the two germline ends. Germline V lookup: CDR1 MGHRA, CDR2 YSYEKL. The CDR3, as DNA: TGCGCCAGCAGCCGTCGGGACACAGACACCGGGGAGCTGTTTTTT. This encodes CASSRRDTDTGELFF.

This clone was found once. The V and J genes are TRBV6-4 and TRBJ2-2; no reliable D call. Trimming removed 8 bases from V and 5 bases from J, with 12 bases in between. The CDR3 runs 13 residues. Germline assignment: CDR1 MRHNA and CDR2 SNTAGT. CDR3 coding DNA: TGTGCCAGCGCCAAATCTAATACCGGGGAGCTGTTTTTT. Its protein product is CASAKSNTGELFF.

The gene calls are TRBV6-5 and TRBJ1-1; a weak D match, TRBD1 (5 bases). The CDR3 loop spans 16 amino acids. Trimming stripped 0 bases from V and 0 bases from J, with 11 bases between. Looked up from germline, CDR1 is MNHEY and CDR2 is SVGAGI. This CDR3 is CASSYSVGGVNTEAFF. CDR3 sequence (DNA): TGTGCCAGCAGTTACTCGGTCGGGGGGGTGAACACTGAAGCTTTCTTT.

The rearrangement uses TRBV6-2 or TRBV6-3 and TRBJ1-5; weak D call: TRBD1 (6 bases). V lost 6 bases to trimming and J lost 0 bases, with 21 bases between them. This CDR3 is built from 18 residues. The germline V gene encodes CDR1 MNHEY and CDR2 SVGEGT. CDR3 nucleotides: TGTGCCAGCAGCTCCTTAGTCGGACAGATGTATAGCAATCAGCCCCAGCATTTT. Translated, it gives CASSSLVGQMYSNQPQHF.

CDR3 bases: TGTGCCAGCAGAAGAGAAAACTCCTACGAGCAGTACTTC. Residues: CASRRENSYEQYF. The chain combines TRBV6-5 with TRBJ2-7, with D uncertain. The germline V and J ends were trimmed by 6 bases and 0 bases, with 9 bases remaining between them. The germline gives CDR1 MNHEY, CDR2 SVGAGI. The CDR3 runs to 13 residues.

The V call is TRBV18, the J call TRBJ2-1; TRBD2 might be the D (5 bases). CDR3 length: 13 amino acids. Trimming stripped 0 bases from V and 12 bases from J, with 12 bases between. Germline loops: CDR1 KGHSH, CDR2 LQKENI. This CDR3 reads CASSPPLGAGQFF. In DNA, the CDR3 is TGTGCCAGCTCACCACCGTTGGGCGCGGGGCAGTTCTTC.

The chain employs TRBV7-9 and TRBJ1-6; TRBD1 aligns across 8 bases. The CDR3 spans 15 residues. V shed 5 bases, J shed 4 bases, and the junction held 4 bases outside the gene matches. Looked up from germline, CDR1 is SEHNR and CDR2 is FQNEAQ (reference sequence). The CDR3: CASSLRQGYNSPLHF. CDR3 nucleotides: TGTGCCAGCAGCCTAAGACAGGGGTATAATTCACCCCTCCACTTT.

V gene TRBV2 combines with J gene TRBJ2-5; 7 positions match TRBD2. The V and J ends lost 4 bases and 5 bases, in that order; junction bases with no gene match: 13. Germline V gene data show CDR1 as SNHLY and CDR2 as FYNNEI. The CDR3 loop spans 16 amino acids. The CDR3 coding sequence is TGTGCCAGCAGTGGTGGAACGGGAGGCTGGGGGGAGACCCAGTACTTC. Protein sequence: CASSGGTGGWGETQYF.

For the CDR3, the DNA is TGCGCCAGCAGGTTGTGGGGAGGTCAGCCCCAGCATTTT. As protein: CASRLWGGQPQHF. The chain carries TRBV5-1 and TRBJ1-5; D remains ambiguous. The germline gives CDR1 SGHRS, CDR2 YFSETQ. The CDR3 length is 13 residues. V was trimmed by 5 bases and J by 6 bases, leaving 12 bases between them.

The V and J genes are TRBV10-3 and TRBJ1-5; 11 nucleotides match TRBD1. The CDR3 loop spans 14 amino acids. Germline CDR1 reads ENHRY; CDR2 reads SYGVKD. Trimming removed 6 bases from V and 7 bases from J; junction bases left unmatched: 5. CDR3 in amino acids: CAISMGQGEQPQHF. DNA for the CDR3: TGTGCCATCAGCATGGGACAGGGGGAACAGCCCCAGCATTTT.